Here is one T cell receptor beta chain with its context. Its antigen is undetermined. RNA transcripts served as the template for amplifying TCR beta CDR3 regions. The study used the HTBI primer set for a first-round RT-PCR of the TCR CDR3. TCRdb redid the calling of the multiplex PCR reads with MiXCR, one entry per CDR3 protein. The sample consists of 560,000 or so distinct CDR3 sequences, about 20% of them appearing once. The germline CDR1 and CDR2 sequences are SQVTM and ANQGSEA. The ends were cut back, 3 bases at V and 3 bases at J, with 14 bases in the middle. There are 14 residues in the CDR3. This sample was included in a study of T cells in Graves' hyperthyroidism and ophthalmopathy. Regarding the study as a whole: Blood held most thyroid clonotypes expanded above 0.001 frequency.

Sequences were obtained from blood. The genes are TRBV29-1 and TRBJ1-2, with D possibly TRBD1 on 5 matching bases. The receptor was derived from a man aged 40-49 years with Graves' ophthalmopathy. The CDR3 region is CSVDGWGRDYGYTF. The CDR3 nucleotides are TGCAGCGTTGATGGCTGGGGCAGGGACTATGGCTACACCTTC. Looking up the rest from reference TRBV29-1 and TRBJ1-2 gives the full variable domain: SAVISQKPSRDICQRGTSLTIQCQVDSQVTMMFWYRQQPGQSLTLIATANQGSEATYESGFVIDKFPISRPNLTFSTLTVSNMSPEDSSIYLCSVDGWGRDYGYTFGSGTRLTVV.